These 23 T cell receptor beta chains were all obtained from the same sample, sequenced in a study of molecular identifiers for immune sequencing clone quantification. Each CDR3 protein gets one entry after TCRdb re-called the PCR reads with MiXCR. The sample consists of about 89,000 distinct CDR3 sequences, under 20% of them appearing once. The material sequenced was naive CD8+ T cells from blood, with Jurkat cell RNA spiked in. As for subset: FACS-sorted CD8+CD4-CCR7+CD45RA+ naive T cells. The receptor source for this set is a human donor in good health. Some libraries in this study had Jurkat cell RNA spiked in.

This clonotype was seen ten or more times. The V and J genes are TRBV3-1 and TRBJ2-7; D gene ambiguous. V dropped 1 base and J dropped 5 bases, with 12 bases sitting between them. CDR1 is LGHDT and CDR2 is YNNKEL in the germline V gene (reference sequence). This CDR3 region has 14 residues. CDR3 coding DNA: TGTGCCAGCAGCCAAGTACTAACCCCCCACGAGCAGTACTTC. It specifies CASSQVLTPHEQYF.

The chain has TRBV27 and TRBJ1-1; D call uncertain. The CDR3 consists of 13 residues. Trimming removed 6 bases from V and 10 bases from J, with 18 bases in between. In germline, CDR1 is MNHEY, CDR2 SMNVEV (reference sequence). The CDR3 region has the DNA TGTGCCAGCAGCCCCCAGAATCGGGGTGTAGCTTTCTTT. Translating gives CASSPQNRGVAFF.

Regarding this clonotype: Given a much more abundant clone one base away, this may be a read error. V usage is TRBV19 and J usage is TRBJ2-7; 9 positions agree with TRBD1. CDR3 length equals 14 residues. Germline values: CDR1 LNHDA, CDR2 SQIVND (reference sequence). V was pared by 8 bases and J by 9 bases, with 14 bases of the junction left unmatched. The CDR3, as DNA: TGTGCCAGTGCCACAGGGGGCTCAGCTACTGGGCAGTACTTC. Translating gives CASATGGSATGQYF.

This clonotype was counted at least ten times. For the CDR3, the DNA is TGCGCCAGCAGCCCGGACGGTGACACTGAAGCTTTCTTT. Its translation is CASSPDGDTEAFF. The V call is TRBV5-1, the J call TRBJ1-1; D is unclear. Germline V lookup: CDR1 SGHRS, CDR2 YFSETQ. This CDR3 is 13 amino acids long. With 4 bases removed from V and 3 bases from J, the gap between germline ends came to 10 bases.

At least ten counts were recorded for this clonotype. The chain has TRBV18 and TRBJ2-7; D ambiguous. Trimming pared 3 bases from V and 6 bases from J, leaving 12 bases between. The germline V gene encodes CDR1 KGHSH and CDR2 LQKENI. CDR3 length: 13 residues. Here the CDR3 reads CASSPLGASEQYF. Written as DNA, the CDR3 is TGTGCCAGCTCACCCCTCGGAGCAAGCGAGCAGTACTTC.

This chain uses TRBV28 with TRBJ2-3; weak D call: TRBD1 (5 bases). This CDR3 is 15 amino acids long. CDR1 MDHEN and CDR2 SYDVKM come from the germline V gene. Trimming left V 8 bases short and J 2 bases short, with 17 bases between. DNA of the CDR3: TGTGCCAGCGGTACGACAGATCCGTACACAGATACGCAGTATTTT. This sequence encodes CASGTTDPYTDTQYF. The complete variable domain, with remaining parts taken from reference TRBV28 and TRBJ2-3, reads DVKVTQSSRYLVKRTGEKVFLECVQDMDHENMFWYRQDPGLGLRLIYFSYDVKMKEKGDIPEGYSVSREKKERFSLILESASTNQTSMYLCASGTTDPYTDTQYFGPGTRLTVL.

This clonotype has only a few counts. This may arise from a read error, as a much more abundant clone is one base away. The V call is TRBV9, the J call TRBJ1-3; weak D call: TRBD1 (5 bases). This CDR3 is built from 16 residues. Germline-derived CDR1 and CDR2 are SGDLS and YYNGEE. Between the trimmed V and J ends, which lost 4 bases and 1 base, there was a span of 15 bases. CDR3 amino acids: CASSLRRGLSGNTIYF. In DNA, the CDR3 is TGTGCCAGCAGCTTGAGAAGGGGTCTTTCTGGAAACACCATATATTTT.

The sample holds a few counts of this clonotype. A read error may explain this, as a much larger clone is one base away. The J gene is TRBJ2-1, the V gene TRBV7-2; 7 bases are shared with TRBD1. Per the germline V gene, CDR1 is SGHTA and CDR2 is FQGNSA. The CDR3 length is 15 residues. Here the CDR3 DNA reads TGTGCCAGCAGCCTTATGAGACAGGGCTACAATGAGCAGATCTTC. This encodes CASSLMRQGYNEQIF.

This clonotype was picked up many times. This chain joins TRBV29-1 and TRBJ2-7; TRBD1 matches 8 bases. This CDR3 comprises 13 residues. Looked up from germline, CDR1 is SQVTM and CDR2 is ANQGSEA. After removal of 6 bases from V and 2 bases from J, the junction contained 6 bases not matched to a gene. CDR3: CSVAGTGAYEQYF. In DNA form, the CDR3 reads TGCAGCGTAGCCGGGACAGGAGCCTACGAGCAGTACTTC.

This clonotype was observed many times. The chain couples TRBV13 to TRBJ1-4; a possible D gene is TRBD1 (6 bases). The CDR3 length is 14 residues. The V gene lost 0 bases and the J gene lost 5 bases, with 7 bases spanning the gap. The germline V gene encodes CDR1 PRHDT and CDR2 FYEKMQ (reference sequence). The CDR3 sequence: CASSLGQGNEKLFF. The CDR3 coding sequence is TGTGCCAGCAGCTTAGGCCAGGGGAATGAAAAACTGTTTTTT.

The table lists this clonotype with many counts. The CDR3 DNA reads as TGCAGCGCTACAACTGGTCCATCCTACAATGAGCAGTTCTTC. Protein product: CSATTGPSYNEQFF. The rearrangement uses TRBV29-1 and TRBJ2-1, with no clear D. The V gene's germline CDR1 is SQVTM and CDR2 ANQGSEA. V lost 7 bases and J lost 1, with 14 bases in between. This CDR3 spans 14 amino acids.

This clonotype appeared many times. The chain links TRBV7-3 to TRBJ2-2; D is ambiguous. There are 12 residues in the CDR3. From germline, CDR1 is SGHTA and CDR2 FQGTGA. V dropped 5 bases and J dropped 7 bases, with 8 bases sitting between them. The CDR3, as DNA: TGTGCCAGCAGCCCCCTTAGCGGGGAGCTGTTTTTT. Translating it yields CASSPLSGELFF.

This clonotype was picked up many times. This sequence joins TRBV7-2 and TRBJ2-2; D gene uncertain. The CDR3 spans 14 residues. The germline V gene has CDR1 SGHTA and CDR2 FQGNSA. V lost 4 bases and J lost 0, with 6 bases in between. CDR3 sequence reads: CASSSYSNTGELFF. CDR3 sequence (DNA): TGTGCCAGCAGCTCTTACTCGAACACCGGGGAGCTGTTTTTT.

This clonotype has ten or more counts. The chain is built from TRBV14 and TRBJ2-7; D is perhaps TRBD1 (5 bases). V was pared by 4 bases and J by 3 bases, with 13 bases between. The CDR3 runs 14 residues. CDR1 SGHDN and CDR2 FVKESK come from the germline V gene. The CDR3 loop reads CASSPQGWDYEQYF. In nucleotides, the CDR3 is TGTGCCAGCAGCCCGCAGGGATGGGACTACGAGCAGTACTTC.

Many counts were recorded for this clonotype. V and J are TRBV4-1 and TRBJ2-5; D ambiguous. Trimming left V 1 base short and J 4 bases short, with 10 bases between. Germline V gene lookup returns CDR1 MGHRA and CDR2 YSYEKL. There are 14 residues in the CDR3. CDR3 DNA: TGCGCCAGCAGCCAAGGCAATACGGGAGAGACCCAGTACTTC. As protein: CASSQGNTGETQYF.

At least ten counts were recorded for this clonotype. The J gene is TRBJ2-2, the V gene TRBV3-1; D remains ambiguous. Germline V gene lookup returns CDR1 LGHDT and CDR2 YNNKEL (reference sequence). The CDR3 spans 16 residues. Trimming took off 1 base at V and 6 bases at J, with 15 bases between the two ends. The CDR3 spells CASSQVADVSSGELFF. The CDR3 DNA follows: TGTGCCAGCAGCCAAGTGGCAGACGTTTCTTCCGGGGAGCTGTTTTTT.

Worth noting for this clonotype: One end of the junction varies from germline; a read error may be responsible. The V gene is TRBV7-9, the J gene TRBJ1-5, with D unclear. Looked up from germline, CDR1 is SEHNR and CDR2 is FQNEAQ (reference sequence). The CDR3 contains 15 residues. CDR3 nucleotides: TGTGCCGGCAGCTTAGTCGGATCCTCCAATCGGCCCCAGCATTTT. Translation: CAGSLVGSSNRPQHF.

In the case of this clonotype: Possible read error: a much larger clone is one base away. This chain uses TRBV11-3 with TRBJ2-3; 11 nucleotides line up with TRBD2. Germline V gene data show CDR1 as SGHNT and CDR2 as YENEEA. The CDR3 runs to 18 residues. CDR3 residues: CANSDTSGGPNFEDTQYF. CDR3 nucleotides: TGTGCCAACAGCGACACTAGCGGGGGACCCAATTTTGAGGATACGCAGTATTTT. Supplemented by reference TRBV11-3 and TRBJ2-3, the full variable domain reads EAGVVQSPRYKIIEKKQPVAFWCNPISGHNTLYWYLQNLGQGPELLIRYENEEAVDDSQLPKDRFSAERLKGVDSTLKIQPAELGDSAVYLCANSDTSGGPNFEDTQYFGPGTRLTVL.

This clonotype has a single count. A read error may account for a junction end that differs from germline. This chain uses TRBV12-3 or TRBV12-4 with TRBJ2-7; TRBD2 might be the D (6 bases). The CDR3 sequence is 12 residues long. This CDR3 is CASRATSHEQHF. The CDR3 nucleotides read TGTGCCAGCCGTGCGACTAGTCACGAGCAGCACTTC.

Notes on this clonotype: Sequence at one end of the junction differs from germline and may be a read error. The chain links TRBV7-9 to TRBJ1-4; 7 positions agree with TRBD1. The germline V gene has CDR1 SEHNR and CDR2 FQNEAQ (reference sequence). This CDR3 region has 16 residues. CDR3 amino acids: CASSLAFEGAGERLFF. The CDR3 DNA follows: TGTGCCAGCAGCTTAGCGTTTGAGGGGGCTGGGGAAAGACTGTTTTTT.

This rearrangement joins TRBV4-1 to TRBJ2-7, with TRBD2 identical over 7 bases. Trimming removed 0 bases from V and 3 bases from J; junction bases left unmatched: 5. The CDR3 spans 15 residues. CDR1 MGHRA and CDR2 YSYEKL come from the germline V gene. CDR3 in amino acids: CASSQEGGSYYEQYF. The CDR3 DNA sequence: TGCGCCAGCAGCCAAGAAGGCGGGAGTTACTACGAGCAGTACTTC.

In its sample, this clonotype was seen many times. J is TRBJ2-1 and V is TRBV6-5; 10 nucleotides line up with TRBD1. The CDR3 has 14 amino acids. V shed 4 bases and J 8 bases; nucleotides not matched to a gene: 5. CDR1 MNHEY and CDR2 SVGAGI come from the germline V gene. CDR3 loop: CASSSGTGVHEQFF. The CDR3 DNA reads TGTGCCAGCAGTTCCGGGACAGGGGTGCATGAGCAGTTCTTC.

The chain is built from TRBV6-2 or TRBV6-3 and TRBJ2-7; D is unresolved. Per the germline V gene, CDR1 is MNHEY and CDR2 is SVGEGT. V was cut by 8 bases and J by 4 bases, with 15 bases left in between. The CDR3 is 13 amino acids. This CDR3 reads CASGLTTLYEQYF. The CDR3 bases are TGTGCCAGCGGGCTAACCACCCTTTACGAGCAGTACTTC.